The 8 T cell receptor beta chains below come from one sample, sequenced in a study of vaccination and CD4 T cells after COVID-19 (dated by TCRdb to 2022 to 2024). Library preparation employed PCR. Sequenced using an Illumina iSeq 100. DNA from cultured CD4+ T cells underwent TCR sequencing with the Oncomine TCR Beta short-read assay at the Johns Hopkins FTIC core. TCRdb trimmed the raw reads at Q25, called clones with MiXCR and kept productive beta chains. All rows with the same CDR3 protein become a single entry with the most common DNA and genes. Recorded for this sample are 9,500 to 12,000 distinct CDR3 sequences; approximately 60% of them occurred a single time. The top ten clonotypes cover 15% to 20% of the sample. No antigens are known for them. What the treatment or condition label conveys for this sample: approximately nine-day PBMC culture with coronavirus spike peptide pools or control peptides (ViraFEST assay).

The material sequenced was CD4+ T cells from blood, cultured in vitro. The receptors here all came from a human donor who had recovered from COVID-19.

The chain employs TRBV14 and TRBJ2-2; a weak D match, TRBD2 (5 bases). Germline V gene sequence: CDR1 SGHDN, CDR2 FVKESK. Trimming pared 3 bases from V and 4 bases from J, leaving 9 bases between. This CDR3 is built from 14 residues. The CDR3 spells CASSQDGGTGELFF. The DNA of the CDR3 is TGTGCCAGCAGCCAGGACGGAGGCACCGGGGAGCTGTTTTTT. Based on the CDR3 plus reference TRBV14 and TRBJ2-2, the full variable domain is EAGVTQFPSHSVIEKGQTVTLRCDPISGHDNLYWYRRVMGKEIKFLLHFVKESKQDESGMPNNRFLAERTGGTYSTLKVQPAELEDSGVYFCASSQDGGTGELFFGEGSRLTVL.

This clonotype was counted a few times. J is TRBJ2-5 and V is TRBV20-1; no reliable D call. V lost 3 bases to trimming and J lost 5 bases, with 7 bases between them. CDR3 length equals 11 residues. Germline values: CDR1 DFQATT, CDR2 SNEGSKA (reference sequence). For the CDR3, the DNA is TGCAGTGCTAGGGTGGGGGAGACCCAGTACTTC. Protein sequence: CSARVGETQYF.

This rearrangement joins TRBV18 to TRBJ1-2; D unclear. This CDR3 region has 13 residues. Germline-derived CDR1 and CDR2 are KGHSH and LQKENI. Trimming took 3 bases from V and 2 from J, leaving 7 bases between them. The CDR3 reads CASSPDKNYGYTF. The CDR3, as DNA: TGTGCCAGCTCACCTGACAAGAACTATGGCTACACCTTC.

This clonotype was seen only a few times. The chain joins TRBV20-1 to TRBJ2-3; D gene ambiguous. The CDR3 has 15 amino acids. CDR1 is DFQATT, CDR2 SNEGSKA, per germline (reference sequence). V was trimmed by 1 base and J by 0 bases, leaving 11 bases between them. The CDR3 sequence: CSARVMRGSTDTQYF. The CDR3 nucleotides are TGCAGTGCTAGAGTTATGCGCGGCAGCACAGATACGCAGTATTTT.

The rearrangement uses TRBV20-1 and TRBJ2-7, with TRBD2 identical over 7 bases. Losses at the gene ends were 1 base for V and 6 bases for J; bases not matched to a gene: 12. This CDR3 contains 15 residues. The V gene's germline CDR1 is DFQATT and CDR2 SNEGSKA (reference sequence). As DNA, the CDR3 is TGCAGTGCTAGAGTTGCCGCTAGCGGAACCTCCGAGCAGTACTTC. As protein: CSARVAASGTSEQYF.

The table lists this clonotype with a few counts. The chain has TRBV7-9 and TRBJ2-1, with 11 bases that match TRBD2. Germline assignment: CDR1 SEHNR and CDR2 FQNEAQ (reference sequence). V shed 6 bases, J shed 8 bases, and the junction held 6 bases outside the gene matches. CDR3 length: 14 residues. CDR3 loop: CASRNSGGVDEQFF. The CDR3 region has the DNA TGTGCCAGCAGAAATAGCGGGGGGGTCGATGAGCAGTTCTTC.

This chain links TRBV20-1 with TRBJ1-2; unclear D gene. CDR1 is DFQATT, CDR2 SNEGSKA, per germline (reference sequence). V lost 6 bases, J lost 9 bases, and 17 bases lay in between. The CDR3 totals 12 residues. As DNA, the CDR3 is TGCAGTGCGCAATCCGCGCGTTACAGCTACACCTTC. Amino acid sequence: CSAQSARYSYTF.

The chain employs TRBV7-2 and TRBJ1-1; D is perhaps TRBD1 (5 bases). CDR3 length: 13 residues. Germline V CDR1 and CDR2: SGHTA, FQGNSA. V was clipped by 6 bases and J by 1 base, with 9 bases between them. This CDR3 reads CASRPGQNTEAFF. The CDR3 DNA reads as TGTGCCAGCAGACCCGGACAGAACACTGAAGCTTTCTTT. The variable domain in full, completed from reference TRBV7-2 and TRBJ1-1, reads GAGVSQSPSNKVTEKGKDVELRCDPISGHTALYWYRQSLGQGLEFLIYFQGNSAPDKSGLPSDRFSAERTGGSVSTLTIQRTQQEDSAVYLCASRPGQNTEAFFGQGTRLTVV.